These 13 T cell receptor beta chains came from one sample sequenced in a study of shared clonotypes between healthy human individuals. Naive CD8 cells comprised CD45RO-negative, CCR7-positively selected cells, excluding terminally differentiated effector memory CD45RA+ cells. Assay: immunoSEQ multiplex PCR; the TCRdb copy retains only in-frame clones and omits some. The repertoire holds 2 million to 2.5 million clones, with about 92% as singletons. Sample: naive CD8+ T cells from PBMCs. These TCRs come from a man in his late teens or twenties in good health. Some clones in this sample may be carry-over from other donors' samples.

Only one count was recorded for this clone. Here the CDR3 DNA reads TGTGCCAGCAGTTTATTCTCTGTGGGGTACAATGAGCAGTTCTTC. Translating it yields CASSLFSVGYNEQFF. The genes are TRBV27 and TRBJ2-1, with D hard to call. The germline V gene encodes CDR1 MNHEY and CDR2 SMNVEV (reference sequence). V dropped 1 base and J dropped 4 bases, with 11 bases sitting between them. The CDR3 has 15 residues.

The chain uses TRBV6-1 and TRBJ2-2; TRBD2 is a possible D gene (6 bases). The CDR3 loop spans 14 amino acids. Trimming cost V 5 bases and J 6 bases, with 13 bases left between them. Germline CDR1 MNHNS, CDR2 SASEGT. In DNA form, the CDR3 reads TGTGCCAGCAGTCCCCCGGGGAGGCCCGGGGAGCTGTTTTTT. It encodes CASSPPGRPGELFF.

The rearrangement uses TRBV29-1 and TRBJ2-1; D unclear. Between the trimmed V and J ends, which lost 0 bases and 0 bases, there was a span of 9 bases. Germline V gives CDR1 SQVTM, CDR2 ANQGSEA. CDR3 size: 15 residues. The CDR3 DNA reads as TGCAGCGTTGAAGATCACCGGAACTCCTACAATGAGCAGTTCTTC. Its protein is CSVEDHRNSYNEQFF.

This chain joins TRBV4-1 and TRBJ2-3; 9 bases map to TRBD2. In germline, CDR1 is MGHRA, CDR2 YSYEKL. The CDR3 consists of 20 residues. The V and J ends lost 3 bases and 0 bases, in that order; junction bases with no gene match: 16. The CDR3 protein is CASSHPIAALSGRSTDTQYF. CDR3 nucleotides: TGCGCCAGCAGCCATCCGATCGCGGCCCTAAGCGGGAGGAGCACAGATACGCAGTATTTT.

Regarding this clone: Other nucleotide sequences in the sample specify the same CDR3. The chain combines TRBV4-1 with TRBJ2-7; 11 nucleotides align to TRBD1. The CDR3 totals 16 residues. CDR1 MGHRA and CDR2 YSYEKL come from the germline V gene. Unmatched junction bases numbered 3, after V lost 0 bases and J lost 2 bases. The CDR3 DNA reads as TGCGCCAGCAGCCAAGATCCGGGACAGGGGGCCTACGAGCAGTACTTC. Its translation: CASSQDPGQGAYEQYF.

This sequence joins TRBV5-4 and TRBJ1-2; possibly TRBD1 for D (6 bases). The V gene's germline CDR1 is SGHNT and CDR2 YYREEE (reference sequence). This CDR3 is 15 amino acids long. V lost 3 bases and J lost 2, with 14 bases in between. CDR3 in DNA: TGTGCCAGCAGCTGGAGCGGACAGAGGAACTATGGCTACACCTTC. Amino acid sequence: CASSWSGQRNYGYTF.

The chain is built from TRBV9 and TRBJ2-7; no definite D call. V lost 4 bases and J lost 7, with 15 bases in between. The CDR3 is made up of 13 amino acids. CDR1 is SGDLS, CDR2 YYNGEE, per germline. CDR3 coding DNA: TGTGCCAGCAGCCCGGACGTCAGCCAGGAGCAGTACTTC. Protein: CASSPDVSQEQYF.

The chain employs TRBV29-1 and TRBJ1-1; D possibly corresponds to TRBD1 (5 bases). Per the germline V gene, CDR1 is SQVTM and CDR2 is ANQGSEA. CDR3 length: 11 residues. CDR3 coding DNA: TGCAGAGCTGACAGATCGGCTGAAGCTTTCTTT. Encoded protein: CRADRSAEAFF.

The rearrangement joins TRBV28 to TRBJ1-1, with TRBD1 as a possible D gene (5 bases). V lost 3 bases to trimming and J lost 4 bases, with 15 bases between them. The CDR3 is 15 amino acids. Germline CDR1 is MDHEN and CDR2 is SYDVKM. The CDR3 region is CASSFPLGAGTEAFF. In DNA, the CDR3 is TGTGCCAGCAGTTTCCCCCTCGGGGCGGGCACTGAAGCTTTCTTT.

The chain employs TRBV28 and TRBJ2-1; D uncertain. CDR1 is MDHEN, CDR2 SYDVKM, per germline. Deletions cut 5 bases from V and 4 bases from J, with 12 bases between. This CDR3 is built from 14 residues. The CDR3 region has the DNA TGTGCCAGCAGTCCAGCCCGACGTTACAATGAGCAGTTCTTC. This codes for CASSPARRYNEQFF.

The rearrangement joins TRBV29-1 to TRBJ2-7; D may correspond to TRBD1 or TRBD2 (5 bases each). CDR3 size: 16 residues. V lost 3 bases and J 1 base, leaving 19 bases between the germline ends. Per germline, CDR1 SQVTM and CDR2 ANQGSEA. The CDR3 nucleotides are TGCAGCGTTGACGTCCGAGTCCAGGGAGAATCCTACGAGCAGTACTTC. Protein sequence: CSVDVRVQGESYEQYF.

The rearrangement uses TRBV28 and TRBJ2-1; D call uncertain. This CDR3 contains 13 residues. Germline V gives CDR1 MDHEN, CDR2 SYDVKM. The V gene lost 4 bases and the J gene lost 9 bases, with 13 bases spanning the gap. CDR3 coding DNA: TGTGCCAGCAGTTCCTTTGGGGATCCTGAGCAGTTCTTC. Translated: CASSSFGDPEQFF.

The J gene is TRBJ2-1, the V gene TRBV5-4; D is ambiguous. Trimming removed 4 bases from V and 11 bases from J, with 7 bases in between. Germline loops: CDR1 SGHNT, CDR2 YYREEE (reference sequence). The CDR3 extends over 10 amino acids. Written as DNA, the CDR3 is TGTGCCAGCAGCCGGCCGAAGCAGTTCTTC. Its translation is CASSRPKQFF.